The sequence of this T cell receptor (beta chain) was determined in a study of blood T cell repertoires in COVID-19. Overall study context: COVID-19 samples collected from the United States, Italy and Spain covered acute and convalescent phases. Sample material is recorded as cDNA or gDNA derived from T cells, B-cell-depleted T cells, or PBMCs.

Source study methods: Estimated nucleated cell counts came from reference gene primer amplification. Sequencing used immunoSEQ multiplex PCR; TCRdb keeps in-frame clones, though not all of them. Clone size and the V and J calls come from that table; the DNA yielded D and trimming. The sample shows 32,000 or so clones, about 91% of them seen only once. The V and J ends lost 3 bases and 2 bases respectively, with 11 bases between them. CDR3 length equals 15 residues. Germline CDR1 SGHAT, CDR2 FQNNGV. The sample consisted of peripheral blood. This TCR was sampled from a human donor in a cohort sampled during active COVID-19. The chain couples TRBV11-2 to TRBJ1-3; a possible D gene is TRBD1 (5 bases). The CDR3, as DNA: TGTGCCAGCAGCTTGGACGGGGGAGCTGGAAACACCATATATTTT. Translating it yields CASSLDGGAGNTIYF.